This T cell receptor (beta chain) was obtained from a study of blood T cell repertoires in COVID-19. Across the study: COVID-19 samples from acute and convalescent phases originated in the United States, Italy and Spain.

Original methodology: Reference gene primer amplification gave estimated nucleated cell counts. This table comes from immunoSEQ multiplex PCR, and its TCRdb copy is limited to in-frame clones, with some not included. That table gives V, J and clone size, and the DNA gave D and trimming. The table has some 240,000 clones, 75% to 85% seen once; the top ten hold approximately 10%. The CDR3 loop spans 15 amino acids. CDR1 SGHNT and CDR2 YYREEE come from the germline V gene (reference sequence). Trimming stripped 1 base from V and 2 bases from J, with 12 bases between. V is TRBV5-4 and J is TRBJ2-5, with a possible D match to TRBD2 (5 bases). Sequencing was performed on peripheral blood. The clonotype was recovered from a man aged 45 to 65 with active or convalescent COVID-19. The CDR3 nucleotides read TGTGCCAGCAGCTTGACGGGGTTGGGACAAGAGACCCAGTACTTC. This sequence encodes CASSLTGLGQETQYF.